Each of the 6 T cell receptor beta chains below was sequenced from the same sample in a study of tissue T cells after allogeneic stem cell transplantation. Indicated time point: mouse harvest day 14 after allogeneic transplant. Mouse grafts combined 10^7 T-cell-depleted bone marrow cells with 10^6 splenic CD5+ T cells. Using immunoSEQ multiplex PCR, the repertoire was profiled, and TCRdb retains in-frame clones only, with some absent. Seen here are around 1,700 clones, approximately 51% observed once, and the top ten hold 21%. Sample: gut tissue. The origin of the receptors is a female BALB/c mouse given C57BL/6 T cells with graft-versus-host disease after an allogeneic hematopoietic cell transplant.

This clone was counted only a few times. All gene names here are mouse names. The read gets to within 1 residue of the CDR3 end, and the germline J gene fills in the rest. This chain links TRBV23 with TRBJ2-7; the D call of TRBD2 is as the table states it, not checked on the DNA. CDR1 KGHTA and CDR2 FQNQQP come from the germline V gene. CDR3 length equals 14 residues. The CDR3 bases that were read are TGCTCCAGCAGTTCCGGGACTGGGGTCTATGAACAGTAC. Protein sequence: CSSSSGTGVYEQY. In full, the CDR3 is CSSSSGTGVYEQYF.

A word on this clone: Gene names refer to mouse genes. The CDR3 end lies 1 residue beyond the end of the read and is filled in from the germline J gene. The chain links TRBV15 to TRBJ1-1; 7 nucleotides align to TRBD1. Germline CDR1 and CDR2: SGHND and FRSKSL. The trim removed 6 bases at V and 1 base at J, leaving 2 bases unmatched. The CDR3 extends over 13 amino acids. The part of the CDR3 DNA that was read is TGTGCCAGCAGGAGACAGGGGAACACAGAAGTCTTC. This codes for CASRRQGNTEVF. The entire CDR3 reads CASRRQGNTEVFF.

About this clone itself: Genes and germline are mouse. The read ends 1 residue shy of where the CDR3 ends; the end is completed using the germline J gene. This chain uses TRBV12-2 with TRBJ2-5; 10 bases line up with TRBD2. Germline V lookup: CDR1 SGHLS, CDR2 HYDKME. Trimming cost V 4 bases and J 0 bases; bases outside gene matches: 6. The CDR3 runs to 16 residues. Here the CDR3 reads CASSQLGGSNQDTQYF. The CDR3 DNA, read in part, is TGTGCCAGCTCGCAACTGGGGGGGTCGAACCAAGACACCCAGTAC.

This clone showed up just a few times. Gene names denote mouse genes. The read terminates 1 residue ahead of where the CDR3 ends, so the germline J gene completes it. The V gene is TRBV16, the J gene TRBJ1-1; perhaps TRBD1 as D (5 bases). V lost 0 bases and J 4 bases, leaving 9 bases between the germline ends. Per germline, CDR1 SGHSA and CDR2 FRNQAP. The CDR3 has 14 amino acids. CDR3 sequence: CASSLDRAGTEVFF. The CDR3 DNA, read in part, is TGTGCAAGCAGCTTAGACAGGGCGGGCACAGAAGTCTTC.

In the case of this clone: The germline and genes are mouse ones. The CDR3 end falls 1 residue outside the read, so it is completed with the germline J gene. This rearrangement joins TRBV31 to TRBJ1-1; 7 bases match TRBD1. Germline V gene lookup returns CDR1 GKSSPN and CDR2 SITVG. Losses at the gene ends were 0 bases for V and 5 bases for J; bases not matched to a gene: 3. This CDR3 spans 13 amino acids. The CDR3 sequence is CAWSLAGGTEVFF. Incomplete CDR3 DNA: TGTGCCTGGAGTCTAGCAGGGGGGACAGAAGTCTTC. Complete variable domain (other parts from reference TRBV31 and TRBJ1-1): AQTIHQWPVAEIKAVGSPLSLGCTIKGKSSPNLYWYWQATGGTLQQLFYSITVGQVESVVQLNLSASRPKDDQFILSTEKLLLSHSGFYLCAWSLAGGTEVFFGKGTRLTVV.

This clone has only a few counts. Gene labels here are mouse ones. From the germline J gene comes the end of the CDR3, since the read stops 1 residue before it. The rearrangement uses TRBV3 and TRBJ1-5; TRBD1 aligns across 8 bases. The CDR3 covers 15 residues. The J segment lost 2 bases and the V segment lost 5 bases, leaving 5 bases of the junction unmatched. The germline V gene encodes CDR1 SNHLY and CDR2 FYNGKV (reference sequence). The CDR3 protein is CASSGQGGDNQAPLF. CDR3 DNA, as far as it was read: TGTGCCAGCAGCGGACAGGGAGGAGACAACCAGGCTCCGCTT.